These 8 T cell receptor beta chains were all obtained from the same sample, sequenced in a study of PD-1 blockade in classical Hodgkin lymphoma. Time point here: cycle 4 day 1 (C4D1), after more than five weeks of nivolumab. Autologous stem cell transplantation was followed by relapse in every patient, and brentuximab vedotin exposure varied. Sequencing was performed with immunoSEQ multiplex PCR; in TCRdb, only in-frame clones are kept and a portion is missing. The sample records 99,000 or so clones, roughly 90% being singletons. The sample was peripheral blood mononuclear cells (PBMCs), taken before the fourth cycle of nivolumab. The receptors here all came from a human donor with classical Hodgkin lymphoma.

The chain recombines TRBV6-4 with TRBJ2-3; 8 bases line up with TRBD2. With 6 bases clipped from V and 4 bases from J, the junction kept 9 bases outside the gene matches. The CDR3 is 15 amino acids. The germline V gene has CDR1 MRHNA and CDR2 SNTAGT. The CDR3 nucleotides are TGTGCCAGCAGCCGGGCCTCGGGAGGGGCAGATACGCAGTATTTT. Translation gives CASSRASGGADTQYF.

The chain recombines TRBV30 with TRBJ1-1; 11 bases map to TRBD1. Germline CDR1 and CDR2: GTSNPN and SVGIG (reference sequence). There are 17 residues in the CDR3. The trim removed 0 bases at V and 0 bases at J, leaving 6 bases unmatched. The CDR3 sequence: CAWSVRDRGTMNTEAFF. In nucleotides, the CDR3 is TGTGCCTGGAGTGTTCGGGACAGGGGGACCATGAACACTGAAGCTTTCTTT.

This chain joins TRBV2 and TRBJ2-3; 9 nucleotides match TRBD2. Germline V gives CDR1 SNHLY, CDR2 FYNNEI. Trimming at V came to 5 bases and at J to 5 bases, leaving 5 bases not matched to a gene. CDR3 length: 14 amino acids. CDR3 sequence: CASSLAGAGDTQYF. In nucleotides, the CDR3 is TGTGCCAGCAGTTTAGCGGGAGCGGGAGATACGCAGTATTTT. The whole variable domain, filled in from reference TRBV2 and TRBJ2-3, reads EPEVTQTPSHQVTQMGQEVILRCVPISNHLYFYWYRQILGQKVEFLVSFYNNEISEKSEIFDDQFSVERPDGSNFTLKIRSTKLEDSAMYFCASSLAGAGDTQYFGPGTRLTVL.

The gene calls are TRBV10-3 and TRBJ1-2, with D hard to call. The CDR3 length is 15 residues. From germline, CDR1 is ENHRY and CDR2 SYGVKD. V was pared by 0 bases and J by 3 bases, with 11 bases between. The chain's CDR3 is CAISESENQHYGYTF. CDR3 nucleotide sequence: TGTGCCATCAGTGAGTCGGAGAACCAACACTATGGCTACACCTTC.

The CDR3 here is CASSLATGFTDTQYF. In DNA form, the CDR3 reads TGTGCCAGCAGCTTAGCAACAGGGTTCACAGATACGCAGTATTTT. The chain combines TRBV7-6 with TRBJ2-3; D is perhaps TRBD1 (6 bases). Trimming took 0 bases from V and 2 from J, leaving 9 bases between them. Germline values: CDR1 SGHVS, CDR2 FNYEAQ. The CDR3 is 15 amino acids.

On this clone itself: Mismatch with germline at one junction end may stem from a read error. The chain employs TRBV6-1 and TRBJ1-2; D is possibly TRBD1 (5 bases). The CDR3 covers 14 residues. The germline gives CDR1 MNHNS, CDR2 SASEGT. The CDR3 sequence is CASREDRINYGYTF. In nucleotides, the CDR3 is TGTGCCAGCAGGGAAGACAGAATTAACTATGGCTACACCTTC.

About this clone itself: At one boundary the junction diverges from the germline segment, which might be a read error. The V gene is TRBV25-1, the J gene TRBJ1-2; a possible D gene is TRBD1 (5 bases). Germline lookup yields CDR1 MGHDK and CDR2 SYGVNS. This CDR3 comprises 15 residues. The CDR3 here is CASSELRDFNNGYTF. The CDR3 bases are TGTGCCAGCAGTGAATTAAGGGACTTTAACAATGGCTACACCTTC.

The chain has TRBV15 and TRBJ2-1, with 13 bases aligning to TRBD2. CDR1 LNHNV and CDR2 YYDKDF come from the germline V gene (reference sequence). CDR3 size: 15 residues. The ends lost 6 bases at V and 9 bases at J; junction bases unmatched: 8. The CDR3 here is CATSTGTSGAGEQFF. The CDR3, as DNA: TGTGCCACCAGTACCGGGACTAGCGGGGCGGGTGAGCAGTTCTTC.